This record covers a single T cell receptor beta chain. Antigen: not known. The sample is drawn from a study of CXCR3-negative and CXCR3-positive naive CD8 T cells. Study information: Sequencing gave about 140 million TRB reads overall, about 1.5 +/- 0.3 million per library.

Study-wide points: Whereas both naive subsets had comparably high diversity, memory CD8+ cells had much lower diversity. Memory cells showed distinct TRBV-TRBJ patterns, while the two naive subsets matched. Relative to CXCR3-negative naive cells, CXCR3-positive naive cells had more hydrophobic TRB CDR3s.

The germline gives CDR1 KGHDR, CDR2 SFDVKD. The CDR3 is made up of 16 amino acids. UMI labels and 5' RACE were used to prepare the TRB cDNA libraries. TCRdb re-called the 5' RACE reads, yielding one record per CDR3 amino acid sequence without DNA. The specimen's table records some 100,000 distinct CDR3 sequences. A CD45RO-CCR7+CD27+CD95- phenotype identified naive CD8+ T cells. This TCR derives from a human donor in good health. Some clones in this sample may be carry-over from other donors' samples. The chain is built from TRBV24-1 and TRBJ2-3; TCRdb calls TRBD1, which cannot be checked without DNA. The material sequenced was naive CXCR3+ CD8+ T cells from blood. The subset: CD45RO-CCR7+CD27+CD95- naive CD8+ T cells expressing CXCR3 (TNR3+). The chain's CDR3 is CATSGLGGTQTDTQYF.